Described below is a single T cell receptor (beta chain) sequence and its context. The antigen remains unidentified. The authors ran a second PCR of 7 to 11 cycles using a sample-barcoded 5' primer and a J-beta primer mix. All samples gave at least 2.5 million CDR3-containing paired-end reads. TCRdb reprocessed the 5' RACE reads via MiXCR and lists one record per CDR3 protein. This sample carries some 1.6 million distinct CDR3 sequences, 30% to 35% of them seen once, and the ten largest clones take 11%. The data belong to a study of blood T cells in healthy people across ages. Study-wide results and limits: Calculation of diversity from one million T cells yielded estimates considered to be underestimates.

Total RNA, at least 5.5 micrograms per sample, came from PBMCs. The clonotype was recovered from a woman aged 25 to 39 in good health. Sequencing was performed on blood.

The chain's CDR3 is CASSLTSAGGRNEQFF. CDR3 DNA: TGTGCCAGCAGCTTAACGTCGGCGGGGGGGAGAAATGAGCAGTTCTTC. This chain connects TRBV7-3 to TRBJ2-1; 9 bases align to TRBD2. V gave up 0 bases and J gave up 7 bases; unmatched junction bases: 7. The CDR3 consists of 16 residues. The germline CDR1 and CDR2 sequences are SGHTA and FQGTGA.